The source of this T cell receptor beta chain is a study of blood T cell repertoires in COVID-19. The wider study: Collection of acute and convalescent COVID-19 samples took place in the United States, Italy and Spain. In each case, the material was cDNA or gDNA derived from T cells, B-cell-depleted T cells, or PBMCs.

V dropped 1 base and J dropped 3 bases, with 10 bases sitting between them. This CDR3 contains 15 residues. The V gene's germline CDR1 is SGHTA and CDR2 FQGNSA. In the original workflow: Using reference gene primer amplification, nucleated cell counts were estimated. Sequencing was performed with immunoSEQ multiplex PCR; in TCRdb, only in-frame clones are kept and a portion is missing. D and trimming come from the DNA, and the V and J calls and clone size come from that table. The sample shows roughly 25,000 clones, 90% of them seen only once. The V call is TRBV7-2, the J call TRBJ2-1, with TRBD2 as a possible D gene (6 bases). The TCR was taken from a man between 65 and 85 years old with acute or convalescent COVID-19. Sequencing was done on a sample of peripheral blood. The CDR3 reads CASSLVKGLYNEQFF. The CDR3, as DNA: TGTGCCAGCAGCTTAGTAAAGGGACTCTACAATGAGCAGTTCTTC.